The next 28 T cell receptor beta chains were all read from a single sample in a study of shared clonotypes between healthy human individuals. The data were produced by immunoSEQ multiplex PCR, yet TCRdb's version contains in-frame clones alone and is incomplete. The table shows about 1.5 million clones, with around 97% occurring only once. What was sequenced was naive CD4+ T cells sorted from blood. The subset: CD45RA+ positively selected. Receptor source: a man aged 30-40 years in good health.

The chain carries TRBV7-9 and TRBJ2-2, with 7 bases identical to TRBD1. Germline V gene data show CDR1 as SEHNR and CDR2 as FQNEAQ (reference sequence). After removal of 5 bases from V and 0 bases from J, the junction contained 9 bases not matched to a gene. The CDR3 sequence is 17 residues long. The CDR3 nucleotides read TGTGCCAGCAGCGGAAAACAGGGGAACACGAACACCGGGGAGCTGTTTTTT. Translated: CASSGKQGNTNTGELFF. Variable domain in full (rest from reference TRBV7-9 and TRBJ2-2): DTGVSQNPRHKITKRGQNVTFRCDPISEHNRLYWYRQTLGQGPEFLTYFQNEAQLEKSRLLSDRFSAERPKGSFSTLEIQRTEQGDSAMYLCASSGKQGNTNTGELFFGEGSRLTVL.

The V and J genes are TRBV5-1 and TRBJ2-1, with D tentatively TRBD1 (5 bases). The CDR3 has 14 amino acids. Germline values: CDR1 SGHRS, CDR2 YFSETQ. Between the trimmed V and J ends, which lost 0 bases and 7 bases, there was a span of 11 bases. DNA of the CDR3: TGCGCCAGCAGCTTGGTGGGGCCGCCAAATGAGCAGTTCTTC. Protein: CASSLVGPPNEQFF. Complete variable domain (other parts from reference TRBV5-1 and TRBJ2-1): KAGVTQTPRYLIKTRGQQVTLSCSPISGHRSVSWYQQTPGQGLQFLFEYFSETQRNKGNFPGRFSGRQFSNSRSEMNVSTLELGDSALYLCASSLVGPPNEQFFGPGTRLTVL.

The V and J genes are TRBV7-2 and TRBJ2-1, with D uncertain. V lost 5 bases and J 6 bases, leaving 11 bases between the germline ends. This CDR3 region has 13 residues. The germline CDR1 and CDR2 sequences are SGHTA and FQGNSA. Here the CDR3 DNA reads TGTGCCAGCAGCCCCCCGCCTATCAATGAGCAGTTCTTC. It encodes CASSPPPINEQFF.

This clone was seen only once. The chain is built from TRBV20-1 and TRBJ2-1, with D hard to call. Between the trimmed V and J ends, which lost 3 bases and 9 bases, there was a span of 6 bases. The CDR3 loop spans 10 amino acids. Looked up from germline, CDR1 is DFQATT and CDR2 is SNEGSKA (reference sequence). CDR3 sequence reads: CSASDTEQFF. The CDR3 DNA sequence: TGCAGTGCTAGTGATACTGAGCAGTTCTTC.

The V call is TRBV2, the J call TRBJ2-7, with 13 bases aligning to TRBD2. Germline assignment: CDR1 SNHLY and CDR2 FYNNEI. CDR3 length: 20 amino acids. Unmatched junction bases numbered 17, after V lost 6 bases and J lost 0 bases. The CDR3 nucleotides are TGTGCCAGCAGCTCCGAGGGGTTCTCCTGGACTAGCGGGAGCTCCTACGAGCAGTACTTC. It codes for CASSSEGFSWTSGSSYEQYF.

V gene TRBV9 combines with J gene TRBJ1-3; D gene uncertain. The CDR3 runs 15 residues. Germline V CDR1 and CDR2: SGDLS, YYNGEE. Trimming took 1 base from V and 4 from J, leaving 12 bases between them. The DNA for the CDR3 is TGTGCCAGCAGCGTATTGCCTGGGAACGGAAACACCATATATTTT. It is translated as CASSVLPGNGNTIYF.

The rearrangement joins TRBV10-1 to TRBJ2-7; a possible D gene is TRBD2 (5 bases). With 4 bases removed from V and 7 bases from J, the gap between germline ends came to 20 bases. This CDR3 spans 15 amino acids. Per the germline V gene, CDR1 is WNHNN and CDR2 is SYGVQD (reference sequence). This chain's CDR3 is CASSAPDVGVVEQYF. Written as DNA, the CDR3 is TGCGCCAGCAGTGCCCCTGACGTGGGAGTAGTGGAGCAGTACTTC.

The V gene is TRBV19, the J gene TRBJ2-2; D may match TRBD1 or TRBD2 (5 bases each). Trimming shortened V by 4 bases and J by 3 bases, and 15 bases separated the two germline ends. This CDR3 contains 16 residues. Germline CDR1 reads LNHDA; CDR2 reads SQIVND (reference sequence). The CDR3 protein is CASSNPRGRDTGELFF. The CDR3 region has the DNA TGTGCCAGTAGTAACCCCCGGGGCAGGGACACCGGGGAGCTGTTTTTT.

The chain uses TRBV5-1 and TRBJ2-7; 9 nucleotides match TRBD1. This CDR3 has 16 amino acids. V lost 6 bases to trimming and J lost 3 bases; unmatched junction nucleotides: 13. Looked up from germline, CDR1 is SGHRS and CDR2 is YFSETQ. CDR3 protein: CASTLSPGQGVYEQYF. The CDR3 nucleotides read TGCGCCAGCACCCTCTCTCCGGGACAGGGCGTCTACGAGCAGTACTTC.

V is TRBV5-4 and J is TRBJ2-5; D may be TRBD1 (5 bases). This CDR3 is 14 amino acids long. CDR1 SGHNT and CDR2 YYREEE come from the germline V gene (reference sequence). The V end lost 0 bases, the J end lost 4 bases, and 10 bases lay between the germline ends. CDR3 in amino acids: CASSLVGELETQYF. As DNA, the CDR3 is TGTGCCAGCAGCTTGGTAGGGGAATTAGAGACCCAGTACTTC.

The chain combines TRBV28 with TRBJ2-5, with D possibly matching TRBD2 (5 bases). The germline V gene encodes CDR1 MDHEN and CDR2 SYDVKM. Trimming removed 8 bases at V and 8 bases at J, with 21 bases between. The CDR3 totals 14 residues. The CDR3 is CASGYGLGDNTQYF. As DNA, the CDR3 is TGTGCCAGCGGCTACGGACTGGGAGATAATACCCAGTACTTC.

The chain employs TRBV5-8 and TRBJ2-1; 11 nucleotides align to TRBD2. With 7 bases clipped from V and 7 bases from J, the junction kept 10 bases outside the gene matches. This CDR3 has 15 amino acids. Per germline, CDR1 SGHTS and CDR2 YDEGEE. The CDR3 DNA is TGTGCCAGCTGGAAACTAGCGGGAGCAGGGAATGAGCAGTTCTTC. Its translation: CASWKLAGAGNEQFF.

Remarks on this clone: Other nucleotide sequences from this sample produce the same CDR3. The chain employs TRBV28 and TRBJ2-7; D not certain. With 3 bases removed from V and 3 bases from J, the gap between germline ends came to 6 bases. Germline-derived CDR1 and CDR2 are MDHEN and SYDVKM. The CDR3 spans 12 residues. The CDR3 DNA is TGTGCCAGCAGTTTCGCGTACTACGAGCAGTACTTC. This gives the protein CASSFAYYEQYF.

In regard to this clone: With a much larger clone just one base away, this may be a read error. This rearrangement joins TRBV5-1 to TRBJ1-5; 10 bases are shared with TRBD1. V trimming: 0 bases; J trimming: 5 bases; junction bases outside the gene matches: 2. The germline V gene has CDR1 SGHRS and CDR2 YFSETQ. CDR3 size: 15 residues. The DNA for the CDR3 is TGCGCCAGCAGCTTGGACGGGACAGGGGATCAGCCCCAGCATTTT. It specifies CASSLDGTGDQPQHF.

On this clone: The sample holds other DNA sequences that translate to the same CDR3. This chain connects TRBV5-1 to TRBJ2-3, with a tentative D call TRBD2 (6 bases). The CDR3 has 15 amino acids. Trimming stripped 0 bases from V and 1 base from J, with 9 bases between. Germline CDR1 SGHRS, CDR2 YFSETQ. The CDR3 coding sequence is TGCGCCAGCAGCTTGGTCTCGGGGGGCACAGATACGCAGTATTTT. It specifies CASSLVSGGTDTQYF.

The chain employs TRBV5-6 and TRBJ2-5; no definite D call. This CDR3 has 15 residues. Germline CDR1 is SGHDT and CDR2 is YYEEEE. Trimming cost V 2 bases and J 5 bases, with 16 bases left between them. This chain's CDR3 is CASSLRRLPRETQYF. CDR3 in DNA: TGTGCCAGCAGCTTACGGAGACTCCCCCGGGAGACCCAGTACTTC. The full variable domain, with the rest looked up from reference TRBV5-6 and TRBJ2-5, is DAGVTQSPTHLIKTRGQQVTLRCSPKSGHDTVSWYQQALGQGPQFIFQYYEEEERQRGNFPDRFSGHQFPNYSSELNVNALLLGDSALYLCASSLRRLPRETQYFGPGTRLLVL.

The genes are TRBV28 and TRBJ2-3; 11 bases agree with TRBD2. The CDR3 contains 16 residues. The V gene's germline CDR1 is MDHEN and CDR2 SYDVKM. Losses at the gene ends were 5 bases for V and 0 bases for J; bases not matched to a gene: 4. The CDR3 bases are TGTGCCAGCAGTACGTGGACTAGCGGGAGCACAGATACGCAGTATTTT. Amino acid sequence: CASSTWTSGSTDTQYF.

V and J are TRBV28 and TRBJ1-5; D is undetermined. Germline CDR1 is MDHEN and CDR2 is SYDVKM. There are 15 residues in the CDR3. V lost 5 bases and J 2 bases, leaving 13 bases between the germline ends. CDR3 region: CASSPSPRGNQPQHF. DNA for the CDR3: TGTGCCAGCAGTCCTAGTCCTCGGGGCAATCAGCCCCAGCATTTT.

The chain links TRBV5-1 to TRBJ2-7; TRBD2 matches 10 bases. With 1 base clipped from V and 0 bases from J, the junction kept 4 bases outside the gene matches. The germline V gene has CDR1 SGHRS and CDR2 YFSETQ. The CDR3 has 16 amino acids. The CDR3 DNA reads TGCGCCAGCAGCTTGCCTAGCGGGAGAACCTCCTACGAGCAGTACTTC. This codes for CASSLPSGRTSYEQYF. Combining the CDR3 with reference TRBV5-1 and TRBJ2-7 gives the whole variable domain KAGVTQTPRYLIKTRGQQVTLSCSPISGHRSVSWYQQTPGQGLQFLFEYFSETQRNKGNFPGRFSGRQFSNSRSEMNVSTLELGDSALYLCASSLPSGRTSYEQYFGPGTRLTVT.

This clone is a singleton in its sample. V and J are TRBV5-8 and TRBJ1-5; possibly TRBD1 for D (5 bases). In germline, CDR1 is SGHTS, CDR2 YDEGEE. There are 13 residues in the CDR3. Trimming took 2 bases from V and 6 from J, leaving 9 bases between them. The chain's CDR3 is CASSFRAGQPQHF. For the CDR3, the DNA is TGTGCCAGCAGCTTCAGGGCAGGTCAGCCCCAGCATTTT.

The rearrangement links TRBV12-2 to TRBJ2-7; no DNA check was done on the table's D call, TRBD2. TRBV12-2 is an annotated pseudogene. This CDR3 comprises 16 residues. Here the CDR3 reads CASRCRWRETPSTKYF. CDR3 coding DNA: TGTGCAAGTCGCTGCAGATGGCGGGAGACCCCGTCAACCAAGTACTTC.

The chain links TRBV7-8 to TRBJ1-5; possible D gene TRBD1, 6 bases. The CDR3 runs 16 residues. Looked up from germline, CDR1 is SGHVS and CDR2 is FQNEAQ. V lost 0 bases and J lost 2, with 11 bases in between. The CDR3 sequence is CASSLAGGGGNQPQHF. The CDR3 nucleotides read TGTGCCAGCAGCTTAGCGGGAGGGGGTGGCAATCAGCCCCAGCATTTT.

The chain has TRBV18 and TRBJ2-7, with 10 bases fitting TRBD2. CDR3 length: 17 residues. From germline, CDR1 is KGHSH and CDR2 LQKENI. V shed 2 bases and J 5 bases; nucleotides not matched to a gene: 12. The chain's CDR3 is CASSPSGAGGPPHEQYF. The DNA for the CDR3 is TGTGCCAGCTCACCATCGGGAGCGGGAGGGCCACCCCACGAGCAGTACTTC.

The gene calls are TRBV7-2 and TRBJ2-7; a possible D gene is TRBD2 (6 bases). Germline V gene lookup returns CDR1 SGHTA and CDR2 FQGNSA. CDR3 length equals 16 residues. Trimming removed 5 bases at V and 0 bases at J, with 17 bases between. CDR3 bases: TGTGCCAGCAGCCTCACGGGCGGGATGAGCTCCTACGAGCAGTACTTC. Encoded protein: CASSLTGGMSSYEQYF.

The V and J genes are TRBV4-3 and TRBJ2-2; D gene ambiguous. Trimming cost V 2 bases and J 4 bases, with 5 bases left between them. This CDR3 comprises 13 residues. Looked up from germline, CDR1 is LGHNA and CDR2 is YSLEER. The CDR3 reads CASSQTPTGELFF. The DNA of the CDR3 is TGCGCCAGCAGCCAAACTCCCACCGGGGAGCTGTTTTTT.

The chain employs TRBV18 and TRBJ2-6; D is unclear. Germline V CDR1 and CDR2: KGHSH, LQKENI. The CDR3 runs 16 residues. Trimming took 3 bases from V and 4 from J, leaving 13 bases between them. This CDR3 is CASSPLSSYGANVLTF. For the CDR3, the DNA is TGTGCCAGCTCACCGCTCAGCTCTTACGGGGCCAACGTCCTGACTTTC.

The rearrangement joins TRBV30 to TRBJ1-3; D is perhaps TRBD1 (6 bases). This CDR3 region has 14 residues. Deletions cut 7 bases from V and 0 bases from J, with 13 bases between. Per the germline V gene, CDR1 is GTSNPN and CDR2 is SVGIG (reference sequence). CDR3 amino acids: CALYRDTSGNTIYF. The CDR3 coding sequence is TGTGCCTTATACCGGGACACCTCTGGAAACACCATATATTTT.

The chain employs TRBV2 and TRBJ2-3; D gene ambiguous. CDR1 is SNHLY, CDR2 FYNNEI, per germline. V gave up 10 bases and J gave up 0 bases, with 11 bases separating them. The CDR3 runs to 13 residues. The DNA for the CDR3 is TGTGCCATCCGGACCGTTAGCACAGATACGCAGTATTTT. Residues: CAIRTVSTDTQYF.